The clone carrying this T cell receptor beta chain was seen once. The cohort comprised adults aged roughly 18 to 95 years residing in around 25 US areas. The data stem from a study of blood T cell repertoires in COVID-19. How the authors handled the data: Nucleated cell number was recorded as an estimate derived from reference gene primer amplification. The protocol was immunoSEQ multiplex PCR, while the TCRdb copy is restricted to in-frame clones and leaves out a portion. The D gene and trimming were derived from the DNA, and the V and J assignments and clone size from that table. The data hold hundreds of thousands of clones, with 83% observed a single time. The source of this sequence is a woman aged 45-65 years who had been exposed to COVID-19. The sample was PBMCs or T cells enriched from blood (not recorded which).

The CDR3 DNA is TGTGCCAGCAGAAGGGAGGCTAGCTATGGCTACACCTTC. This translates into CASRREASYGYTF. The chain couples TRBV5-5 to TRBJ1-2, with D unresolved. V was pared by 5 bases and J by 4 bases, with 12 bases between. Germline CDR1 is SGHKS and CDR2 is YYEKEE (reference sequence). CDR3 size: 13 residues.